These T cell receptor beta chains were read from a single sample in a study of control samples from healthy donors and cancer patients. The table came from immunoSEQ multiplex PCR; TCRdb's copy has only in-frame clones and leaves some out. The sample yields over 100,000 clones, about 91% seen once. The source material was blood. These receptors originate from a man aged 35 to 55 in good health. Each CDR3 is given with its conserved first and last residue. A D gene is named only where the DNA matches it firmly. Size values are once, few and many counts, or a class for expanded clones, and some rows have none.

D gene: .
V gene: TRBV5-8
clone size: .
J gene: TRBJ1-2
CDR3 protein: CASSLVAGLNYGYTF
CDR3 DNA: TGTGCCAGCAGCTTGGTGGCAGGTCTTAACTATGGCTACACCTTC

D gene: TRBD1
V gene: TRBV13
clone size: few
J gene: TRBJ2-5
CDR3 protein: CASSSSRDRGQQETQYF
CDR3 DNA: TGTGCCAGCAGCTCGAGCCGGGACAGGGGGCAGCAAGAGACCCAGTACTTC

D gene: .
V gene: TRBV7-2
clone size: .
J gene: TRBJ1-5
CDR3 protein: CASSLGARGISNQPQHF
CDR3 DNA: TGTGCCAGCAGCTTAGGGGCTAGGGGGATTAGCAATCAGCCCCAGCATTTT

D gene: .
V gene: TRBV18
clone size: .
J gene: TRBJ1-1
CDR3 protein: CASSRLPGENTEAFF
CDR3 DNA: TGTGCCAGCTCACGCCTTCCCGGCGAGAACACTGAAGCTTTCTTT

D gene: .
V gene: TRBV2
clone size: .
J gene: TRBJ1-2
CDR3 protein: CASSEGSGRANYGYTF
CDR3 DNA: TGTGCCAGCAGTGAAGGGTCGGGCCGCGCTAACTATGGCTACACCTTC

D gene: .
V gene: TRBV11-3
clone size: .
J gene: TRBJ2-1
CDR3 protein: CASSLGQGVSYEQFF
CDR3 DNA: TGTGCCAGCAGCTTAGGGCAGGGAGTGAGCTATGAGCAGTTCTTC

D gene: .
V gene: TRBV7-9
clone size: .
J gene: TRBJ1-2
CDR3 protein: CASSLTDRKGGYTF
CDR3 DNA: TGTGCCAGCAGCTTAACTGACAGGAAGGGTGGCTACACCTTC

D gene: .
V gene: TRBV19
clone size: .
J gene: TRBJ2-1
CDR3 protein: CASSIQGSSYNEQFF
CDR3 DNA: TGTGCCAGTAGTATACAGGGGAGCTCCTACAATGAGCAGTTCTTC

D gene: .
V gene: TRBV7-3
clone size: .
J gene: TRBJ1-5
CDR3 protein: CASSLGDRQPQHF
CDR3 DNA: TGTGCCAGCAGCTTAGGGGACCGACAGCCCCAGCATTTT

D gene: .
V gene: TRBV19
clone size: .
J gene: TRBJ1-4
CDR3 protein: CASAEGMLEKLFF
CDR3 DNA: TGTGCCAGCGCCGAGGGAATGTTAGAAAAACTGTTTTTT

D gene: .
V gene: TRBV29-1
clone size: .
J gene: TRBJ1-1
CDR3 protein: CSSRTGPNTEAFF
CDR3 DNA: TGCAGCTCGCGAACAGGGCCGAACACTGAAGCTTTCTTT

D gene: .
V gene: TRBV4-2
clone size: .
J gene: TRBJ2-3
CDR3 protein: CASSPGGTTTDTQYF
CDR3 DNA: TGTGCCAGCAGCCCCGGGGGGACAACCACAGATACGCAGTATTTT

D gene: TRBD1
V gene: TRBV24-1
clone size: .
J gene: TRBJ2-3
CDR3 protein: CATSDLETGITDTQYF
CDR3 DNA: TGTGCCACCAGTGATTTGGAGACAGGGATCACAGATACGCAGTATTTT

D gene: TRBD1
V gene: TRBV30
clone size: few
J gene: TRBJ1-5
CDR3 protein: CAWSGQGNQPQHF
CDR3 DNA: TGTGCCTGGAGTGGACAGGGGAATCAGCCCCAGCATTTT

D gene: .
V gene: TRBV6-5
clone size: .
J gene: TRBJ1-5
CDR3 protein: CASSPRGSDQPQHF
CDR3 DNA: TGTGCCAGCAGTCCGAGGGGGTCGGATCAGCCCCAGCATTTT

D gene: TRBD1
V gene: TRBV6-2/TRBV6-3
clone size: .
J gene: TRBJ2-2
CDR3 protein: CASSYDRGGQGYTGELFF
CDR3 DNA: TGTGCCAGCAGTTACGATCGAGGGGGACAGGGCTACACCGGGGAGCTGTTTTTT

D gene: .
V gene: TRBV27
clone size: .
J gene: TRBJ2-5
CDR3 protein: CASSLNFGGQRETQYF
CDR3 DNA: TGTGCCAGCAGTTTAAATTTCGGCGGGCAGCGAGAGACCCAGTACTTC

D gene: .
V gene: TRBV18
clone size: .
J gene: TRBJ1-1
CDR3 protein: CASSPGQSNTEAFF
CDR3 DNA: TGTGCCAGCTCACCTGGACAGAGCAACACTGAAGCTTTCTTT

D gene: TRBD2
V gene: TRBV4-1
clone size: .
J gene: TRBJ2-3
CDR3 protein: CASSHSGTSGPETLTDTQYF
CDR3 DNA: TGCGCCAGCAGCCATTCCGGGACTAGCGGGCCGGAGACCCTCACAGATACGCAGTATTTT

D gene: .
V gene: TRBV6-6
clone size: once
J gene: TRBJ2-3
CDR3 protein: CASSYKTVTDTQYF
CDR3 DNA: TGTGCCAGCAGTTACAAAACAGTCACAGATACGCAGTATTTT

D gene: TRBD1
V gene: TRBV4-1
clone size: .
J gene: TRBJ1-2
CDR3 protein: CASSQERTGGGYTF
CDR3 DNA: TGCGCCAGCAGCCAAGAAAGGACAGGGGGAGGCTACACCTTC

D gene: .
V gene: TRBV5-1
clone size: .
J gene: TRBJ2-7
CDR3 protein: CASSWGGTGEASEQYF
CDR3 DNA: TGCGCCAGCAGCTGGGGGGGTACAGGGGAAGCGTCCGAGCAGTACTTC

D gene: .
V gene: TRBV27
clone size: .
J gene: TRBJ2-2
CDR3 protein: CASSSDRLTGELFF
CDR3 DNA: TGTGCCAGCAGTTCCGACAGATTAACCGGGGAGCTGTTTTTT

D gene: TRBD1
V gene: TRBV7-3
clone size: .
J gene: TRBJ1-6
CDR3 protein: CASSSQGSNSPLHF
CDR3 DNA: TGTGCCAGCAGCTCACAGGGGAGTAATTCACCCCTCCACTTT

D gene: .
V gene: TRBV7-9
clone size: .
J gene: TRBJ1-1
CDR3 protein: CASSLGRNTEAFF
CDR3 DNA: TGTGCCAGCAGCTTAGGCAGGAACACTGAAGCTTTCTTT

D gene: .
V gene: TRBV25-1
clone size: few
J gene: TRBJ1-1
CDR3 protein: CASSYRDFEGNTEAFF
CDR3 DNA: TGTGCCAGCAGTTACAGGGACTTCGAGGGAAACACTGAAGCTTTCTTT

D gene: TRBD1
V gene: TRBV15
clone size: .
J gene: TRBJ1-4
CDR3 protein: CATSRGQGHEKLFF
CDR3 DNA: TGTGCCACCAGCAGAGGACAGGGGCACGAAAAACTGTTTTTT

D gene: .
V gene: TRBV5-4
clone size: .
J gene: TRBJ2-7
CDR3 protein: CASSLKGGYEQYF
CDR3 DNA: TGTGCCAGCAGCTTAAAGGGGGGATACGAGCAGTACTTC

D gene: .
V gene: TRBV6-1
clone size: .
J gene: TRBJ1-5
CDR3 protein: CASSDGGGYSNQPQHF
CDR3 DNA: TGTGCCAGCAGTGACGGGGGGGGCTATAGCAATCAGCCCCAGCATTTT

D gene: .
V gene: TRBV6-5
clone size: .
J gene: TRBJ1-1
CDR3 protein: CASSYSSRQRGTEAFF
CDR3 DNA: TGTGCCAGCAGTTACTCGTCTAGACAGCGGGGAACTGAAGCTTTCTTT

D gene: .
V gene: TRBV30
clone size: few
J gene: TRBJ1-2
CDR3 protein: CASPYGSGYGYTF
CDR3 DNA: TGTGCCTCCCCCTATGGGAGTGGGTATGGCTACACCTTC

D gene: .
V gene: TRBV19
clone size: .
J gene: TRBJ2-1
CDR3 protein: CASSIAGGINEQFF
CDR3 DNA: TGTGCCAGTAGTATAGCGGGGGGCATCAATGAGCAGTTCTTC

D gene: .
V gene: TRBV24-1
clone size: .
J gene: TRBJ1-2
CDR3 protein: CATSVGQNYGYTF
CDR3 DNA: TGTGCCACCAGTGTGGGGCAGAACTATGGCTACACCTTC

D gene: TRBD1
V gene: TRBV6-5
clone size: .
J gene: TRBJ2-5
CDR3 protein: CASRGTGQETQYF
CDR3 DNA: TGTGCCAGCAGGGGGACAGGTCAAGAGACCCAGTACTTC

D gene: .
V gene: TRBV29-1
clone size: .
J gene: TRBJ2-7
CDR3 protein: CSVRTQAYEQYF
CDR3 DNA: TGCAGCGTCCGGACCCAAGCCTACGAGCAGTACTTC

D gene: .
V gene: TRBV2
clone size: .
J gene: TRBJ1-2
CDR3 protein: CASRRDYYGYTF
CDR3 DNA: TGTGCCAGCAGGCGAGATTACTATGGCTACACCTTC

D gene: .
V gene: TRBV5-6
clone size: .
J gene: TRBJ2-7
CDR3 protein: CASSPGGGGAEQYF
CDR3 DNA: TGTGCCAGCAGCCCGGGGGGTGGGGGGGCCGAGCAGTACTTC

D gene: .
V gene: TRBV2
clone size: .
J gene: TRBJ2-3
CDR3 protein: CASSPRGGGGRGTDTQYF
CDR3 DNA: TGTGCCAGCAGCCCCCGAGGGGGCGGGGGGCGGGGCACAGATACGCAGTATTTT

D gene: TRBD1
V gene: TRBV11-3
clone size: .
J gene: TRBJ2-4
CDR3 protein: CASSPGQGVAKNIQYF
CDR3 DNA: TGTGCCAGCAGCCCCGGACAGGGGGTAGCCAAAAACATTCAGTACTTC

D gene: TRBD1
V gene: TRBV29-1
clone size: .
J gene: TRBJ1-3
CDR3 protein: CSVSIGGRHGNTIYF
CDR3 DNA: TGCAGCGTGAGCATAGGGGGCCGGCATGGAAACACCATATATTTT

D gene: .
V gene: TRBV7-2
clone size: .
J gene: TRBJ1-1
CDR3 protein: CTQGATEAFF
CDR3 DNA: TGCACTCAGGGAGCCACTGAAGCTTTCTTT

D gene: .
V gene: TRBV2
clone size: .
J gene: TRBJ1-1
CDR3 protein: CASSQDRNTEAFF
CDR3 DNA: TGTGCCAGCAGTCAAGACAGGAACACTGAAGCTTTCTTT

D gene: TRBD2
V gene: TRBV5-4
clone size: .
J gene: TRBJ2-5
CDR3 protein: CASSFGTSQETQYF
CDR3 DNA: TGTGCCAGCAGCTTTGGGACTAGCCAAGAGACCCAGTACTTC

D gene: TRBD1
V gene: TRBV5-4
clone size: .
J gene: TRBJ2-1
CDR3 protein: CASSLDRGRNEQFF
CDR3 DNA: TGTGCCAGCAGCTTGGACAGGGGGCGCAATGAGCAGTTCTTC

D gene: TRBD2
V gene: TRBV29-1
clone size: .
J gene: TRBJ2-1
CDR3 protein: CSASTGTSGPYNEQFF
CDR3 DNA: TGCAGCGCATCTACCGGGACTAGCGGGCCTTACAATGAGCAGTTCTTC

D gene: TRBD1
V gene: TRBV2
clone size: .
J gene: TRBJ1-1
CDR3 protein: CASQGQGRWAFF
CDR3 DNA: TGTGCCAGTCAAGGACAGGGGAGATGGGCTTTCTTT

D gene: .
V gene: TRBV14
clone size: .
J gene: TRBJ2-5
CDR3 protein: CASSQSLGVKETQYF
CDR3 DNA: TGTGCCAGCAGCCAGAGTTTGGGAGTCAAAGAGACCCAGTACTTC

D gene: .
V gene: TRBV5-1
clone size: .
J gene: TRBJ2-1
CDR3 protein: CASSLAGVNEQFF
CDR3 DNA: TGCGCCAGCAGCTTGGCCGGGGTGAATGAGCAGTTCTTC

D gene: TRBD1
V gene: TRBV10-3
clone size: .
J gene: TRBJ2-7
CDR3 protein: CATTGQGLYEQYF
CDR3 DNA: TGTGCCACTACGGGACAGGGTCTCTACGAGCAGTACTTC

D gene: .
V gene: TRBV27
clone size: .
J gene: TRBJ1-2
CDR3 protein: CASSPNRGWGYTF
CDR3 DNA: TGTGCCAGCAGTCCCAATAGGGGTTGGGGCTACACCTTC

D gene: .
V gene: TRBV30
clone size: .
J gene: TRBJ1-2
CDR3 protein: CAWSVRINYGYTF
CDR3 DNA: TGTGCCTGGAGTGTACGGATCAACTATGGCTACACCTTC

D gene: .
V gene: TRBV15
clone size: .
J gene: TRBJ1-6
CDR3 protein: CATSPTDNVLVPLHF
CDR3 DNA: TGTGCCACCAGCCCGACGGACAATGTGCTCGTACCCCTCCACTTT

D gene: .
V gene: TRBV30
clone size: .
J gene: TRBJ1-2
CDR3 protein: CAWSWARGYGYTF
CDR3 DNA: TGTGCCTGGAGTTGGGCGCGGGGCTATGGCTACACCTTC

D gene: .
V gene: TRBV28
clone size: .
J gene: TRBJ1-1
CDR3 protein: CASEGATEAFF
CDR3 DNA: TGTGCCAGCGAAGGGGCCACTGAAGCTTTCTTT

D gene: TRBD1
V gene: TRBV6-5
clone size: .
J gene: TRBJ1-2
CDR3 protein: CASNPGTGEGYTF
CDR3 DNA: TGTGCCAGCAACCCCGGGACAGGGGAAGGCTACACCTTC

D gene: TRBD2
V gene: TRBV6-5
clone size: .
J gene: TRBJ2-7
CDR3 protein: CASKSGGTYEQYF
CDR3 DNA: TGTGCCAGCAAAAGCGGGGGGACCTACGAGCAGTACTTC

D gene: TRBD1
V gene: TRBV11-3
clone size: .
J gene: TRBJ2-3
CDR3 protein: CASVTGGADTQYF
CDR3 DNA: TGTGCCAGCGTAACAGGGGGAGCAGATACGCAGTATTTT